The sequence of this T cell receptor beta chain was determined in a study of response to subunit inactivated influenza vaccine. TCRdb independently ran MiXCR on the RT-PCR reads; one entry per CDR3 protein. This table has approximately 160,000 distinct CDR3 sequences, about 10% appearing once. The CDR3 covers 13 residues. Germline CDR1 MDHEN, CDR2 SYDVKM. V was clipped by 6 bases and J by 4 bases, with 13 bases between them. This chain uses TRBV28 with TRBJ2-7; D gene uncertain. The clonotype was recovered from a man aged 45 to 75 who received an inactivated influenza vaccine. The starting material was CD8+ T cells sorted from PBMCs, obtained less than 30 months after vaccination. This CDR3 is CASSRGEWYEQYF. For the CDR3, the DNA is TGTGCCAGCAGCCGCGGTGAGTGGTACGAGCAGTACTTC. Drawing the rest from reference TRBV28 and TRBJ2-7, the complete variable domain is DVKVTQSSRYLVKRTGEKVFLECVQDMDHENMFWYRQDPGLGLRLIYFSYDVKMKEKGDIPEGYSVSREKKERFSLILESASTNQTSMYLCASSRGEWYEQYFGPGTRLTVT.